This T cell receptor beta chain was documented in a study of Ad26.COV2.S vaccination and SARS-CoV-2 variants. Trimming took off 0 bases at V and 2 bases at J, with 13 bases between the two ends. The CDR3 sequence is 16 residues long. Germline V CDR1 and CDR2: SGDLS, YYNGEE. TCRdb keeps only in-frame clones here, not all; method: immunoSEQ multiplex PCR. The data show 85,000 to 95,000 clones, with around 82% seen just once and approximately 15% held by the top ten. The chain joins TRBV9 to TRBJ2-3; D possibly corresponds to TRBD2 (6 bases). This TCR came from a human donor who had recovered from COVID-19. Sequencing used peripheral blood, obtained after recovery from COVID-19. CDR3: CASSVGQRVFTDTQYF. Written as DNA, the CDR3 is TGTGCCAGCAGCGTAGGCCAGCGGGTATTCACAGATACGCAGTATTTT.